This TCR beta chain is from a study of shared clonotypes between healthy human individuals. At the level of the study: Each donor's CD8 memory used one plate, CD8 naive two, each CD4 subset three.

In the study's own analysis: ImmunoSEQ junction-only sequences lacked quality scores, so their filtering differed. Libraries were prepared by immunoSEQ multiplex PCR; TCRdb keeps only in-frame clonotypes and omits some of them. V, J and clone size were drawn from that table, and D and trimming were deduced from the DNA. This sample yields hundreds of thousands of clones, of which almost 95% are seen a single time; around 24% belongs to the top ten. Trimming cost V 4 bases and J 0 bases, with 10 bases left between them. Germline values: CDR1 MDHEN, CDR2 SYDVKM. The CDR3 has 15 amino acids. Naive CD8 cells lacked CD45RO, underwent positive selection for CCR7 and left out terminally differentiated effector memory CD45RA+ cells.

The sequencing input was naive CD8+ T cells sorted from blood. This TCR was sampled from a man in his thirties or forties in good health. This rearrangement joins TRBV28 to TRBJ2-1; D is perhaps TRBD1 or TRBD2 (5 bases each). The CDR3 loop is CASSWDLSSYNEQFF. The CDR3 DNA reads as TGTGCCAGCAGTTGGGACCTAAGCTCCTACAATGAGCAGTTCTTC.